Each of the 28 T cell receptor beta chains below was sequenced from the same sample in a study of shared clonotypes between healthy human individuals. The assay was immunoSEQ multiplex PCR, and TCRdb's table has in-frame clones only and misses some. The sample lists some 2.4 million clones, over 85% occurring once. Sequenced material: naive CD4+ T cells from PBMCs. Stated subset: CD45RA+ positively selected. Receptor source: a man younger than 35 in good health. Some clones in this sample may be carry-over from other donors' samples.

The chain joins TRBV6-5 to TRBJ2-2; possibly TRBD2 for D (6 bases). V shed 7 bases and J shed 6 bases, with 18 bases lying between them. CDR1 MNHEY and CDR2 SVGAGI come from the germline V gene. The CDR3 is 15 residues long. DNA of the CDR3: TGTGCCAGCACCAGAGGACTAAGTCGACCCGGGGAGCTGTTTTTT. As protein: CASTRGLSRPGELFF.

This clone was detected once. The CDR3 spells CASSSLAGGPRTGELFF. The CDR3 bases are TGTGCCAGCAGTTCACTAGCGGGAGGGCCGAGGACCGGGGAGCTGTTTTTT. The chain employs TRBV27 and TRBJ2-2; TRBD2 aligns across 13 bases. V lost 4 bases, J lost 5 bases, and 7 bases stayed unmatched. Germline V lookup: CDR1 MNHEY, CDR2 SMNVEV (reference sequence). This CDR3 contains 17 residues.

This rearrangement joins TRBV27 to TRBJ1-6; D gene uncertain. V lost 4 bases, J lost 12 bases, and 16 bases lay in between. The germline CDR1 and CDR2 sequences are MNHEY and SMNVEV (reference sequence). This CDR3 region has 14 residues. This CDR3 reads CASSSSEGVLPLHF. CDR3 in DNA: TGTGCCAGCAGTTCATCAGAGGGAGTATTACCCCTCCACTTT.

V usage is TRBV7-8 and J usage is TRBJ2-7; 13 bases map to TRBD2. The V gene's germline CDR1 is SGHVS and CDR2 FQNEAQ. Trimming removed 4 bases from V and 4 bases from J; junction bases left unmatched: 13. The CDR3 extends over 18 amino acids. The DNA of the CDR3 is TGTGCCAGCAGCTCAAACCAGGGACTAGCGGGACGATCATACGAGCAGTACTTC. Translating it yields CASSSNQGLAGRSYEQYF.

This chain connects TRBV27 to TRBJ1-1; TRBD1 is a possible D gene (6 bases). The V and J ends lost 5 bases and 4 bases respectively, with 17 bases between them. The CDR3 length is 15 residues. The germline V gene encodes CDR1 MNHEY and CDR2 SMNVEV (reference sequence). The CDR3, as DNA: TGTGCCAGCAGTATACAGGGAGTATTTGGCACTGAAGCTTTCTTT. It encodes CASSIQGVFGTEAFF.

This clone was found once. The V gene is TRBV27, the J gene TRBJ2-7; D might be TRBD2 (5 bases). There are 13 residues in the CDR3. Trimming removed 6 bases from V and 3 bases from J, with 12 bases in between. CDR1 is MNHEY and CDR2 is SMNVEV in the germline V gene (reference sequence). The CDR3 loop reads CASSRAGIYEQYF. CDR3 DNA sequence: TGTGCCAGCAGCCGCGCCGGGATCTACGAGCAGTACTTC.

This clone was seen just once. The chain has TRBV20-1 and TRBJ1-1, with D perhaps matching TRBD1 (6 bases). V was pared by 6 bases and J by 5 bases, with 10 bases between. CDR1 is DFQATT, CDR2 SNEGSKA, per germline (reference sequence). This CDR3 comprises 11 residues. The CDR3 loop is CSAARGTEAFF. The CDR3 region has the DNA TGCAGTGCGGCGAGGGGGACTGAAGCTTTCTTT.

The chain links TRBV5-1 to TRBJ2-2; 7 bases fit TRBD1. V was pared by 7 bases and J by 1 base, with 4 bases of the junction left unmatched. From germline, CDR1 is SGHRS and CDR2 YFSETQ. The CDR3 totals 14 residues. The CDR3 here is CASLGTENTGELFF. The CDR3 nucleotides are TGCGCCAGCCTGGGGACAGAGAACACCGGGGAGCTGTTTTTT. The complete variable domain, with remaining parts taken from reference TRBV5-1 and TRBJ2-2, reads KAGVTQTPRYLIKTRGQQVTLSCSPISGHRSVSWYQQTPGQGLQFLFEYFSETQRNKGNFPGRFSGRQFSNSRSEMNVSTLELGDSALYLCASLGTENTGELFFGEGSRLTVL.

This chain joins TRBV5-1 and TRBJ2-1; TRBD1 agrees at 7 bases. The ends lost 4 bases at V and 0 bases at J; junction bases unmatched: 10. CDR3 length: 17 amino acids. Germline V gene sequence: CDR1 SGHRS, CDR2 YFSETQ. The CDR3 region has the DNA TGCGCCAGCAGCGCCGGACCTGCAGGGGGCTCCTACAATGAGCAGTTCTTC. Residues: CASSAGPAGGSYNEQFF.

The rearrangement links TRBV11-2 to TRBJ2-2; perhaps D is TRBD1 or TRBD2 (5 bases each). The CDR3 spans 15 residues. V was cut by 8 bases and J by 1 base, with 14 bases left in between. The germline CDR1 and CDR2 sequences are SGHAT and FQNNGV. CDR3 DNA sequence: TGTGCCAGCCAGAAATTGGGACGGAACACCGGGGAGCTGTTTTTT. It encodes CASQKLGRNTGELFF.

The V gene is TRBV15, the J gene TRBJ2-7; D gene uncertain. Germline CDR1 reads LNHNV; CDR2 reads YYDKDF (reference sequence). The CDR3 has 12 residues. With 5 bases removed from V and 5 bases from J, the gap between germline ends came to 10 bases. Here the CDR3 DNA reads TGTGCCACCAGCCCCTTCCCGAACGAGCAGTACTTC. Its protein is CATSPFPNEQYF.

This clone has a handful of counts. The rearrangement joins TRBV10-1 to TRBJ1-3, with D perhaps matching TRBD1 (6 bases). The CDR3 length is 15 residues. The V gene's germline CDR1 is WNHNN and CDR2 SYGVQD (reference sequence). V was trimmed by 9 bases and J by 0 bases, leaving 15 bases between them. CDR3 amino acids: CARARQAHSGNTIYF. CDR3 sequence (DNA): TGCGCCAGGGCTCGACAGGCCCACTCTGGAAACACCATATATTTT.

The V and J genes are TRBV27 and TRBJ1-1; 7 bases are shared with TRBD1. Trimming at V came to 6 bases and at J to 2 bases, leaving 24 bases not matched to a gene. The CDR3 has 20 residues. From germline, CDR1 is MNHEY and CDR2 SMNVEV (reference sequence). The CDR3 is CASRRASPARTTGLNTEAFF. The CDR3 coding sequence is TGTGCCAGCAGGCGGGCATCTCCCGCAAGAACGACAGGGCTAAACACTGAAGCTTTCTTT.

V usage is TRBV5-1 and J usage is TRBJ2-1; D is uncertain. The V gene lost 3 bases and the J gene lost 2 bases, with 12 bases spanning the gap. The CDR3 sequence is 15 residues long. CDR1 is SGHRS, CDR2 YFSETQ, per germline. The CDR3 here is CASSWVIQAYNEQFF. The DNA for the CDR3 is TGCGCCAGCAGCTGGGTAATCCAGGCCTACAATGAGCAGTTCTTC.

V is TRBV7-8 and J is TRBJ1-4, with 7 positions matching TRBD1. After removal of 4 bases from V and 5 bases from J, the junction contained 10 bases not matched to a gene. The CDR3 totals 16 residues. In germline, CDR1 is SGHVS, CDR2 FQNEAQ. CDR3 sequence: CASSSIPGQSNEKLFF. The CDR3 DNA reads as TGTGCCAGCAGCTCAATCCCGGGACAGAGCAATGAAAAACTGTTTTTT. The full variable domain, completed using reference TRBV7-8 and TRBJ1-4, is GAGVSQSPRYKVAKRGQDVALRCDPISGHVSLFWYQQALGQGPEFLTYFQNEAQLDKSGLPSDRFFAERPEGSVSTLKIQRTQQEDSAVYLCASSSIPGQSNEKLFFGSGTQLSVL.

This chain joins TRBV28 and TRBJ2-7; D gene uncertain. Germline CDR1 is MDHEN and CDR2 is SYDVKM. This CDR3 is built from 13 residues. V shed 6 bases and J shed 2 bases, with 11 bases lying between them. The CDR3 bases are TGTGCCAGCAGCACTCGTCCAACCTACGAGCAGTACTTC. Translating it yields CASSTRPTYEQYF.

The J gene is TRBJ2-6, the V gene TRBV5-1, with no clear D. The V end was cut by 0 bases, the J end by 1 base, with 5 bases between. This CDR3 is 15 amino acids long. Germline-derived CDR1 and CDR2 are SGHRS and YFSETQ. Here the CDR3 reads CASSLARSGANVLTF. Here the CDR3 DNA reads TGCGCCAGCAGCTTGGCACGATCTGGGGCCAACGTCCTGACTTTC.

The chain is built from TRBV6-1 and TRBJ2-7; TRBD1 agrees at 7 bases. Looked up from germline, CDR1 is MNHNS and CDR2 is SASEGT. This CDR3 is 15 amino acids long. The trim removed 6 bases at V and 3 bases at J, leaving 11 bases unmatched. This CDR3 reads CASRPRTGQFYEQYF. In DNA form, the CDR3 reads TGTGCCAGCAGGCCCAGGACAGGCCAATTCTACGAGCAGTACTTC.

This clone was seen just once. J is TRBJ2-6 and V is TRBV25-1; 8 nucleotides line up with TRBD1. V dropped 6 bases and J dropped 4; count of bases not matched to a gene: 8. CDR3 size: 16 residues. Germline CDR1 reads MGHDK; CDR2 reads SYGVNS. DNA for the CDR3: TGTGCCAGCAGCGTTCTGACAGGGGCGGGGGCCAACGTCCTGACTTTC. It is translated as CASSVLTGAGANVLTF.

J is TRBJ2-3 and V is TRBV28; perhaps D is TRBD1 or TRBD2 (6 bases each). Germline V gene lookup returns CDR1 MDHEN and CDR2 SYDVKM. This CDR3 has 17 residues. The germline V and J ends were trimmed by 4 bases and 6 bases, with 23 bases remaining between them. The CDR3: CASSYNGGLGDKDTQYF. In nucleotides, the CDR3 is TGTGCCAGCAGTTATAATGGGGGGCTAGGAGATAAGGATACGCAGTATTTT. Supplemented by reference TRBV28 and TRBJ2-3, the full variable domain reads DVKVTQSSRYLVKRTGEKVFLECVQDMDHENMFWYRQDPGLGLRLIYFSYDVKMKEKGDIPEGYSVSREKKERFSLILESASTNQTSMYLCASSYNGGLGDKDTQYFGPGTRLTVL.

V gene TRBV2 combines with J gene TRBJ1-1; D remains ambiguous. Trimming took off 5 bases at V and 4 bases at J, with 14 bases between the two ends. This CDR3 is 14 amino acids long. Per germline, CDR1 SNHLY and CDR2 FYNNEI. The CDR3 bases are TGTGCCAGCAGTAAACCTGCAGCGGCCACTGAAGCTTTCTTT. Protein sequence: CASSKPAAATEAFF.

The J gene is TRBJ1-2, the V gene TRBV18, with 7 bases fitting TRBD1. Per the germline V gene, CDR1 is KGHSH and CDR2 is LQKENI. This CDR3 contains 15 residues. V lost 2 bases to trimming and J lost 3 bases; unmatched junction nucleotides: 6. The CDR3 bases are TGTGCCAGCTCACCATCCCGGGACAGTGACTATGGCTACACCTTC. Protein: CASSPSRDSDYGYTF.

The rearrangement links TRBV9 to TRBJ2-5; 11 bases align to TRBD2. The V and J ends lost 7 bases and 0 bases, in that order; junction bases with no gene match: 8. Germline CDR1 is SGDLS and CDR2 is YYNGEE. The CDR3 runs 16 residues. CDR3 bases: TGTGCCAGCTCCGGGACTAGCGGAGGATACCAAGAGACCCAGTACTTC. This translates into CASSGTSGGYQETQYF. The full variable domain, completed using reference TRBV9 and TRBJ2-5, is DSGVTQTPKHLITATGQRVTLRCSPRSGDLSVYWYQQSLDQGLQFLIQYYNGEERAKGNILERFSAQQFPDLHSELNLSSLELGDSALYFCASSGTSGGYQETQYFGPGTRLLVL.

This sequence joins TRBV5-1 and TRBJ1-2, with 10 bases aligning to TRBD1. Unmatched junction bases numbered 15, after V lost 0 bases and J lost 1 base. Germline CDR1 SGHRS, CDR2 YFSETQ. This CDR3 contains 20 residues. The CDR3 reads CASSLGRLQWTGGVNYGYTF. CDR3 nucleotide sequence: TGCGCCAGCAGCTTGGGACGACTACAATGGACAGGGGGAGTTAACTATGGCTACACCTTC.

The chain couples TRBV6-4 to TRBJ2-1; D gene unclear. Trimming removed 2 bases from V and 8 bases from J, with 16 bases in between. The CDR3 consists of 15 residues. Germline V gene lookup returns CDR1 MRHNA and CDR2 SNTAGT. CDR3 residues: CASSDNAGFSDEQFF. The CDR3 DNA reads as TGTGCCAGCAGTGACAACGCCGGGTTTTCCGATGAGCAGTTCTTC.

The CDR3 is CASSSSRGWADTQYF. In DNA form, the CDR3 reads TGTGCCAGCAGCTCGTCCCGGGGGTGGGCCGATACGCAGTATTTT. The chain recombines TRBV11-2 with TRBJ2-3; D might be TRBD2 (6 bases). Germline V gives CDR1 SGHAT, CDR2 FQNNGV. This CDR3 is 15 amino acids long. V was shortened by 4 bases and J by 6 bases, with 17 bases between the two germline ends.

The rearrangement joins TRBV5-1 to TRBJ2-3; no clear D gene. Germline V lookup: CDR1 SGHRS, CDR2 YFSETQ. CDR3 length: 15 residues. V shed 4 bases and J shed 5 bases, with 17 bases lying between them. The CDR3 loop is CASSDDRWGEDTQYF. The CDR3 region has the DNA TGCGCCAGCAGCGATGATAGATGGGGTGAAGATACGCAGTATTTT.

The chain links TRBV6-5 to TRBJ1-2, with D possibly matching TRBD1 (6 bases). V lost 6 bases and J lost 4, with 18 bases in between. This CDR3 comprises 15 residues. Germline V gives CDR1 MNHEY, CDR2 SVGAGI. CDR3 nucleotides: TGTGCCAGCAGCTTGACGGCCAGGGGAAGCTATGGCTACACCTTC. Translation gives CASSLTARGSYGYTF.